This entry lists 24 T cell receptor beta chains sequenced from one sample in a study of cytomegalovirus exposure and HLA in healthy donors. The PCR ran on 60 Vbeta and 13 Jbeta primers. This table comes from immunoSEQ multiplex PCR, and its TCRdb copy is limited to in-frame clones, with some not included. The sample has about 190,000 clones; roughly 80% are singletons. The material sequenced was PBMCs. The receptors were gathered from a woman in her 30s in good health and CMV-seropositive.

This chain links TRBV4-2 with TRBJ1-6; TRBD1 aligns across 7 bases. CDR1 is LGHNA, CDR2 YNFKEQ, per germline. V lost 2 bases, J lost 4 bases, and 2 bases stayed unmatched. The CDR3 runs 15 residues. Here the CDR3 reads CASSQQGDYNSPLHF. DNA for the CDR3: TGTGCCAGCAGCCAACAGGGGGATTATAATTCACCCCTCCACTTT.

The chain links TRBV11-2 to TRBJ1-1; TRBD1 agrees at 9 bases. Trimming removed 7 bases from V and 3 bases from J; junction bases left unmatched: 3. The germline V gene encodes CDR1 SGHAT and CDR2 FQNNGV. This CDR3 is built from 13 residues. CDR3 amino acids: CASKRDRDTEAFF. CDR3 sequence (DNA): TGTGCCAGCAAGCGGGACAGGGACACTGAAGCTTTCTTT. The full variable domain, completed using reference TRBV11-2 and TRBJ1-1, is EAGVAQSPRYKIIEKRQSVAFWCNPISGHATLYWYQQILGQGPKLLIQFQNNGVVDDSQLPKDRFSAERLKGVDSTLKIQPAKLEDSAVYLCASKRDRDTEAFFGQGTRLTVV.

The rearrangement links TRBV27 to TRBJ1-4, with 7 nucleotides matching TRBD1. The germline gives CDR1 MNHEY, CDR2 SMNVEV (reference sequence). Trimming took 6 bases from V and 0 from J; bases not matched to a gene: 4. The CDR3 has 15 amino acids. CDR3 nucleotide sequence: TGTGCCAGCAGGGACAGGTCTGCAACTAATGAAAAACTGTTTTTT. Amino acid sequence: CASRDRSATNEKLFF.

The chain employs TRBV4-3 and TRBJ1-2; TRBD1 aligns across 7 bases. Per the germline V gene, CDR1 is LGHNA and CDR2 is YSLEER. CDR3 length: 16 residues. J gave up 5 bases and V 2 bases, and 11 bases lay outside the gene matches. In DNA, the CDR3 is TGCGCCAGCAGCCAATTGGGTTCAGGGACAGCATATGGCTACACCTTC. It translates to CASSQLGSGTAYGYTF.

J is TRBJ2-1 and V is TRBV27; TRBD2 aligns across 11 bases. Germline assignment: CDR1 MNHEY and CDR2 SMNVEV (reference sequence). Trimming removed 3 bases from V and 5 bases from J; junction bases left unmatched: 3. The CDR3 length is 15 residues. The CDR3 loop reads CASSLILAGDNEQFF. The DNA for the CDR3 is TGTGCCAGCAGTTTGATACTAGCGGGAGACAATGAGCAGTTCTTC.

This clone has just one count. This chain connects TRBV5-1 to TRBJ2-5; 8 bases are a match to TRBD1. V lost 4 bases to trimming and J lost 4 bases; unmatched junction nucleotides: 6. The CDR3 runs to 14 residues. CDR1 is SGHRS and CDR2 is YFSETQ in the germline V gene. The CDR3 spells CASSEGTGRETQYF. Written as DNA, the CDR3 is TGCGCCAGCAGCGAGGGGACAGGTCGAGAGACCCAGTACTTC.

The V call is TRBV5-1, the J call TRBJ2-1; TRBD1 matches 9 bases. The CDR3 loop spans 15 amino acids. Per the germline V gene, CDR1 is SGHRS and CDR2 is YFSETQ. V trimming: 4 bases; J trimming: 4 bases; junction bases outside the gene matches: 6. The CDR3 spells CASSQTGQGYNEQFF. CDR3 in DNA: TGCGCCAGCAGCCAGACAGGACAGGGGTACAATGAGCAGTTCTTC.

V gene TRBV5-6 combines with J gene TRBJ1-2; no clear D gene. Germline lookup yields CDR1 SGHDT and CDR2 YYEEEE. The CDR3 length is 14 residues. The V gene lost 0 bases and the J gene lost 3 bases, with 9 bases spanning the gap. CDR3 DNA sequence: TGTGCCAGCAGCTTGGCCGACGGGGACTATGGCTACACCTTC. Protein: CASSLADGDYGYTF.

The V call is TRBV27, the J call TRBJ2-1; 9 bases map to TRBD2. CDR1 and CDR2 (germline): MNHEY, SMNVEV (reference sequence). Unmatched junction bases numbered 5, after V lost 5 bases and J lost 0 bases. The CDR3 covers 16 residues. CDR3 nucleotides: TGTGCCAGCAGTAGGGGTAGCGGGAGCTCCTACAATGAGCAGTTCTTC. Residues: CASSRGSGSSYNEQFF.

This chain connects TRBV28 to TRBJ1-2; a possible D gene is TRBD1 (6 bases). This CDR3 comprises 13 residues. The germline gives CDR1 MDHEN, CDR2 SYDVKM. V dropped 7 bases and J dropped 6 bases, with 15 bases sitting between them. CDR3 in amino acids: CASNPQGFDGYTF. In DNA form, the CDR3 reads TGTGCCAGCAACCCACAGGGTTTTGATGGCTACACCTTC.

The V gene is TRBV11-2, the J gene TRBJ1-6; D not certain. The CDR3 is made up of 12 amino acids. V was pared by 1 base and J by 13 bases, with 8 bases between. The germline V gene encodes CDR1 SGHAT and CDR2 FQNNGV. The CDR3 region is CASSLADGPLHF. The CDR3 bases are TGTGCCAGCAGCTTAGCTGACGGGCCCCTCCACTTT.

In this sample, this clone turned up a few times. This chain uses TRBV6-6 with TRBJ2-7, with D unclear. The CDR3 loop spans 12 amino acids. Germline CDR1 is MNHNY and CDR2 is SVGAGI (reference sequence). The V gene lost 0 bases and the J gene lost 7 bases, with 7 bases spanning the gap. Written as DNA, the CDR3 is TGTGCCAGCAGTTACTCCACAGAAGAGCAGTACTTC. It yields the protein CASSYSTEEQYF.

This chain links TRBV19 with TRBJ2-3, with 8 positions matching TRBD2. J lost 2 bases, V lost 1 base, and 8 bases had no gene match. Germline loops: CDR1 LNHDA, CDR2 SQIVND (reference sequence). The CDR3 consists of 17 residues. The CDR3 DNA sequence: TGTGCCAGTAGTATAGGTGGGCTAGCGGGCTTCACAGATACGCAGTATTTT. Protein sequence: CASSIGGLAGFTDTQYF.

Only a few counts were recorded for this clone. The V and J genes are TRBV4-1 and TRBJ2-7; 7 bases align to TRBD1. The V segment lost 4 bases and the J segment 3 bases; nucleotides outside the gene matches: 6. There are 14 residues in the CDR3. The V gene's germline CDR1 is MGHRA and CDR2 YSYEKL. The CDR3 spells CASSRSGDSYEQYF. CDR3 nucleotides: TGCGCCAGCAGCCGTTCCGGGGACAGCTACGAGCAGTACTTC.

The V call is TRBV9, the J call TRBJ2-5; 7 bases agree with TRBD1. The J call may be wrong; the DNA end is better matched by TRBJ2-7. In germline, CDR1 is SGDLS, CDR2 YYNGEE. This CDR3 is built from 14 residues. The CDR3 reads CASSAGQNSYEQYF. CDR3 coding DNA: TGTGCCAGCAGCGCGGGACAGAACTCCTACGAGCAGTACTTC.

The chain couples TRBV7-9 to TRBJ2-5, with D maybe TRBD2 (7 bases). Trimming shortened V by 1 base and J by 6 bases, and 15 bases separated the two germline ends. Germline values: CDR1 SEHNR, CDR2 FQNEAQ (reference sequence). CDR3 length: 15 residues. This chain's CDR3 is CASSLGGGGQKTQYF. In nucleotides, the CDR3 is TGTGCCAGCAGCTTAGGAGGGGGGGGCCAGAAGACCCAGTACTTC.

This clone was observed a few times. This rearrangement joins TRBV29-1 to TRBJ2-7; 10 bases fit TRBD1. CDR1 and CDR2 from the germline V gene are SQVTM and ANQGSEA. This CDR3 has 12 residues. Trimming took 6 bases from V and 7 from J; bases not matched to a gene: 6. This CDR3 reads CSVGQGGAEQYF. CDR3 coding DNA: TGCAGCGTAGGACAGGGGGGAGCAGAGCAGTACTTC.

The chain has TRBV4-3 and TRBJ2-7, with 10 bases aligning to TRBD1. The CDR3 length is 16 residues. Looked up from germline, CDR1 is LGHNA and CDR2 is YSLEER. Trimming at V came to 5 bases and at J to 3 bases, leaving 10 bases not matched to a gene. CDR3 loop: CASSERTGGKIYEQYF. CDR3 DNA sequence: TGCGCCAGCAGCGAACGGACAGGGGGTAAAATCTACGAGCAGTACTTC.

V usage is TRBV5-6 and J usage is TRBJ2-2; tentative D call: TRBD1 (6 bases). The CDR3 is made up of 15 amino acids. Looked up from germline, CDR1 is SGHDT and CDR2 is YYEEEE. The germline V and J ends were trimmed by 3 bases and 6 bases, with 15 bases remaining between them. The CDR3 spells CASSSLQGAAGELFF. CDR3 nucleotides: TGTGCCAGCAGCTCACTACAGGGAGCAGCCGGGGAGCTGTTTTTT.

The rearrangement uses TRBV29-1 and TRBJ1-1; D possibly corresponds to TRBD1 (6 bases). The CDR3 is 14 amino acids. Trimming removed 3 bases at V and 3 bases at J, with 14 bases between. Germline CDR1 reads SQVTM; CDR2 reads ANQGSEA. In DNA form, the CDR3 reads TGCAGCGTTGATTCCGACAGGTACGACACTGAAGCTTTCTTT. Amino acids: CSVDSDRYDTEAFF.

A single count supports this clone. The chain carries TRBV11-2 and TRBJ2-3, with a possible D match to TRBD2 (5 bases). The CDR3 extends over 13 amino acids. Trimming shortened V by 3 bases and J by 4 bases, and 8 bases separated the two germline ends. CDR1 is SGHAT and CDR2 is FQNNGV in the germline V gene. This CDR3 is CASSFGGSDTQYF. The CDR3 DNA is TGTGCCAGCAGCTTTGGCGGGTCAGATACGCAGTATTTT. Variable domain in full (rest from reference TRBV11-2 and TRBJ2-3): EAGVAQSPRYKIIEKRQSVAFWCNPISGHATLYWYQQILGQGPKLLIQFQNNGVVDDSQLPKDRFSAERLKGVDSTLKIQPAKLEDSAVYLCASSFGGSDTQYFGPGTRLTVL.

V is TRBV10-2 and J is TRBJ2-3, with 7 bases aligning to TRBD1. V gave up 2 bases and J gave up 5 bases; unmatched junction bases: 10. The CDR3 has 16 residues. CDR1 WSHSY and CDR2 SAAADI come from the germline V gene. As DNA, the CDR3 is TGCGCCAGCAGTGAGCCCGGGACAGCTCCCCTAGATACGCAGTATTTT. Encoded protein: CASSEPGTAPLDTQYF.

Here the CDR3 DNA reads TGCAGCGTGATGGGACAGACCGACTCTGGGGCCAACGTCCTGACTTTC. It is translated as CSVMGQTDSGANVLTF. This chain uses TRBV29-1 with TRBJ2-6, with TRBD1 matching 7 bases. The CDR3 spans 16 residues. The V and J ends lost 6 bases and 0 bases, in that order; junction bases with no gene match: 8. Germline V gene lookup returns CDR1 SQVTM and CDR2 ANQGSEA.

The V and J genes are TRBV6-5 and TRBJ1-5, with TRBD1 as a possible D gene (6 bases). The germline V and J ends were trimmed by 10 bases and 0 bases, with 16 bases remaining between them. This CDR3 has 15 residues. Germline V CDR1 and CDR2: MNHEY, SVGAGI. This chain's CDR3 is CAIIGGAYSNQPQHF. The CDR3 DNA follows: TGTGCCATCATAGGGGGGGCTTATAGCAATCAGCCCCAGCATTTT.